These T cell receptor beta chains were read from a single sample in a study of T cell responses to AZD1222 COVID-19 vaccine. Sequencing used immunoSEQ multiplex PCR; TCRdb keeps in-frame clones, though not all of them. The sample gives 150,000 or so clones, 75% to 95% of which show up once; about 3% is in the top ten. This material consisted of peripheral blood, taken on day 0 of MenACWY control vaccination. These receptors all come from an adult in good health. Both conserved end residues are part of each CDR3. D genes are given only for firm matches. Clone sizes are given selectively: once, few, many, or a class where the clone is expanded.

cdr3_length: 15; clone_size: NA; d_call: NA; j_call: TRBJ2-7; v_call: TRBV5-6; cdr3_nt: TGTGCCAGCAGCCCGAGTCCGGACGGCACCTACGAGCAGTACTTC; cdr3_aa: CASSPSPDGTYEQYF
cdr3_length: 12; clone_size: NA; d_call: NA; j_call: TRBJ2-1; v_call: TRBV6-5; cdr3_nt: TGTGCCATCCAGCGAAGTAATGATGAGCAGTTCTTC; cdr3_aa: CAIQRSNDEQFF
cdr3_length: 14; clone_size: NA; d_call: NA; j_call: TRBJ1-5; v_call: TRBV12-5; cdr3_nt: TGTGCTAGTGGTTTACGGGGACTCGATCAGCCCCAGCATTTT; cdr3_aa: CASGLRGLDQPQHF
cdr3_length: 15; clone_size: NA; d_call: TRBD2; j_call: TRBJ2-7; v_call: TRBV11-1; cdr3_nt: TGTGCCAGCAGCTCCTCCGATGGGGGGGCCTACGAGCAGTACTTC; cdr3_aa: CASSSSDGGAYEQYF
cdr3_length: 16; clone_size: NA; d_call: NA; j_call: TRBJ1-4; v_call: TRBV5-4; cdr3_nt: TGTGCCAGCAGCCTTGGGGGGCGCAGAACTAATGAAAAACTGTTTTTT; cdr3_aa: CASSLGGRRTNEKLFF
cdr3_length: 15; clone_size: NA; d_call: NA; j_call: TRBJ2-7; v_call: TRBV27; cdr3_nt: TGTGCCAGCAGTTTAATCGCGGAGAGCTCCTACGAGCAGTACTTC; cdr3_aa: CASSLIAESSYEQYF
cdr3_length: 17; clone_size: once; d_call: TRBD2; j_call: TRBJ2-1; v_call: TRBV25-1; cdr3_nt: TGTGCCAGCAGTCGTAGAACTAGCGGGAGATCCTACAATGAGCAGTTCTTC; cdr3_aa: CASSRRTSGRSYNEQFF
cdr3_length: 14; clone_size: NA; d_call: TRBD1; j_call: TRBJ2-7; v_call: TRBV9; cdr3_nt: TGTGCCAGCAGCTCCGGGACAGCTGCCTACGAGCAGTACTTC; cdr3_aa: CASSSGTAAYEQYF
cdr3_length: 15; clone_size: NA; d_call: NA; j_call: TRBJ2-2; v_call: TRBV28; cdr3_nt: TGTGCCAGCAGTTTAGGGACCGCGAACACCGGGGAGCTGTTTTTT; cdr3_aa: CASSLGTANTGELFF
cdr3_length: 15; clone_size: NA; d_call: NA; j_call: TRBJ1-2; v_call: TRBV3-1/TRBV3-2; cdr3_nt: TGTGCCAGCAGCCAAGGGGATGCAGGGGTCTATGGCTACACCTTC; cdr3_aa: CASSQGDAGVYGYTF
cdr3_length: 15; clone_size: NA; d_call: NA; j_call: TRBJ2-3; v_call: TRBV6-1; cdr3_nt: TGTGCCAGCAGTGAAGCGACAGGTCGCACAGATACGCAGTATTTT; cdr3_aa: CASSEATGRTDTQYF
cdr3_length: 13; clone_size: NA; d_call: NA; j_call: TRBJ2-7; v_call: TRBV9; cdr3_nt: TGTGCCCGCGTTTGCCTACCCACCTACGAGCAGTACTTC; cdr3_aa: CARVCLPTYEQYF
cdr3_length: 13; clone_size: NA; d_call: TRBD1; j_call: TRBJ1-2; v_call: TRBV2; cdr3_nt: TGTGCCAGCAGCGGGGGACAGAACTATGGCTACACCTTC; cdr3_aa: CASSGGQNYGYTF
cdr3_length: 16; clone_size: NA; d_call: NA; j_call: TRBJ2-6; v_call: TRBV2; cdr3_nt: TGTGCCAGCAGGCGGGACACCTCCTCTGGGGCCAACGTCCTGACTTTC; cdr3_aa: CASRRDTSSGANVLTF
cdr3_length: 11; clone_size: NA; d_call: NA; j_call: TRBJ1-1; v_call: TRBV20-1; cdr3_nt: TGCAGTGCTAGAGGGAACACTGAAGCTTTCTTT; cdr3_aa: CSARGNTEAFF
cdr3_length: 13; clone_size: NA; d_call: TRBD1; j_call: TRBJ1-5; v_call: TRBV3-1/TRBV3-2; cdr3_nt: TGTGCCAGCAGCCGACAGGGAAATCAGCCCCAGCATTTT; cdr3_aa: CASSRQGNQPQHF
cdr3_length: 12; clone_size: NA; d_call: NA; j_call: TRBJ1-1; v_call: TRBV5-4; cdr3_nt: TGTGCCAGCAGCCCCGGGACCAGAGAAGCTTTCTTT; cdr3_aa: CASSPGTREAFF
cdr3_length: 15; clone_size: NA; d_call: NA; j_call: TRBJ2-1; v_call: TRBV6-5; cdr3_nt: TGTGCCAGCAGTTACGGGCAGACCTCCTACAATGAGCAGTTCTTC; cdr3_aa: CASSYGQTSYNEQFF
cdr3_length: 16; clone_size: NA; d_call: NA; j_call: TRBJ2-4; v_call: TRBV3-1/TRBV3-2; cdr3_nt: TGTGCCAGCAGCCCCCCGAGGGGTGAGGGCAAAAACATTCAGTACTTC; cdr3_aa: CASSPPRGEGKNIQYF
cdr3_length: 14; clone_size: NA; d_call: NA; j_call: TRBJ2-2; v_call: TRBV10-3; cdr3_nt: TGTGCCATCAGTGCGACGACAGAGACCGGGGAGCTGTTTTTT; cdr3_aa: CAISATTETGELFF
cdr3_length: 16; clone_size: NA; d_call: NA; j_call: TRBJ2-6; v_call: TRBV6-5; cdr3_nt: TGTGCCAGCAGTTACTCTAGGGCTCCCGGGGCCAACGTCCTGACTTTC; cdr3_aa: CASSYSRAPGANVLTF
cdr3_length: 10; clone_size: NA; d_call: NA; j_call: TRBJ2-1; v_call: TRBV29-1; cdr3_nt: TGCAGCCTTGGGGGAAATGAGCAGTTCTTC; cdr3_aa: CSLGGNEQFF
cdr3_length: 11; clone_size: NA; d_call: NA; j_call: TRBJ1-2; v_call: TRBV20-1; cdr3_nt: TGCAGTGCTAGAGATGTCTATGGCTACACCTTC; cdr3_aa: CSARDVYGYTF
cdr3_length: 11; clone_size: NA; d_call: NA; j_call: TRBJ1-2; v_call: TRBV6-5; cdr3_nt: TGTGCCAGCAGGCACAGTCTCGCCTACACCTTC; cdr3_aa: CASRHSLAYTF
cdr3_length: 12; clone_size: NA; d_call: NA; j_call: TRBJ1-2; v_call: TRBV6-6; cdr3_nt: TGTGCCAGCAGACTCCAGGGTGGTGGCTACACCTTC; cdr3_aa: CASRLQGGGYTF
cdr3_length: 14; clone_size: NA; d_call: NA; j_call: TRBJ2-1; v_call: TRBV30; cdr3_nt: TGTGCCTGGAGAGGCGGACAGAAGTACAATGAGCAGTTCTTC; cdr3_aa: CAWRGGQKYNEQFF
cdr3_length: 11; clone_size: NA; d_call: NA; j_call: TRBJ1-2; v_call: TRBV19; cdr3_nt: TGTGCCAGTAGCTCCATCGGGGGCTACACCTTC; cdr3_aa: CASSSIGGYTF
cdr3_length: 15; clone_size: NA; d_call: NA; j_call: TRBJ1-1; v_call: TRBV5-5; cdr3_nt: TGTGCCAGCAGATCGGGCGGGGGGATGAACACTGAAGCTTTCTTT; cdr3_aa: CASRSGGGMNTEAFF
cdr3_length: 13; clone_size: NA; d_call: NA; j_call: TRBJ1-1; v_call: TRBV2; cdr3_nt: TGTGCCAGCAGTGAAGTACAGTCCGCTGAAGCTTTCTTT; cdr3_aa: CASSEVQSAEAFF
cdr3_length: 14; clone_size: NA; d_call: TRBD2; j_call: TRBJ2-5; v_call: TRBV3-1/TRBV3-2; cdr3_nt: TGTGCCAGCTCTCTCGGCGGGGGGGAAGAGACCCAGTACTTC; cdr3_aa: CASSLGGGEETQYF
cdr3_length: 13; clone_size: NA; d_call: NA; j_call: TRBJ2-7; v_call: TRBV7-2; cdr3_nt: TGTGCCAGCAGCTTGTCAAATCAGGACGAGCAGTACTTC; cdr3_aa: CASSLSNQDEQYF
cdr3_length: 16; clone_size: NA; d_call: NA; j_call: TRBJ2-6; v_call: TRBV27; cdr3_nt: TGTGCCAGCAGTTTACGCCAAATCGGTGGGGCCAACGTCCTGACTTTC; cdr3_aa: CASSLRQIGGANVLTF
cdr3_length: 15; clone_size: NA; d_call: NA; j_call: TRBJ1-3; v_call: TRBV30; cdr3_nt: TGTGCCTGGAGCGGGCCGGGACTCTCTGGAAACACCATATATTTT; cdr3_aa: CAWSGPGLSGNTIYF
cdr3_length: 13; clone_size: NA; d_call: NA; j_call: TRBJ1-2; v_call: TRBV12-3/TRBV12-4; cdr3_nt: TGTGCCAGCAGTCTCATGTGGGCTGGTGGCTACACCTTC; cdr3_aa: CASSLMWAGGYTF